This T cell receptor beta chain was retrieved from a study of beta chain features in type 1 diabetes listed by TCRdb under 2018. Background for the entire study: No differences in mean age, gender distribution, total cell number or subset yield were found between patients and healthy donors. A total of roughly 99,000,000 sorted cells were examined across all samples, and the number of cells per subset was strongly correlated with RNA yield. In the study, recently diagnosed type 1 diabetes patients and matched healthy donors were compared on the TCRB repertoires of their sorted circulating CD4+ T cell subsets. Naive and central memory subsets were obtained from all 30 or so donors, but regulatory and stem cell-like memory subsets were isolated from only 8 patients and roughly eight healthy donors.

Of note for this clone: Its specific antigen is unknown. Base qualities are missing; no much larger clone stands one base away.

A single peripheral blood draw of approximately 110 mL on average was collected from each donor into heparinised tubes. A BD FACSAria II was used to sort naive, central memory, regulatory and stem cell-like memory CD4+ T cells with a panel that included CD45RO, CCR7, CD25, CD127, CD95 and CD27. All sorted populations exceeded 98% purity. PBMCs were isolated right away by Lymphoprep density gradient centrifugation and were stained directly, without culture. So that batch effects would be minimized, each experiment stained and sorted samples in pairs, pairing one healthy donor with one patient. What the research found in general, with its limitations: At VDJ recombination sites, type 1 diabetes patients had fewer insertions and more deleted nucleotides, which implies abnormalities in thymic rearrangement. PCR may preferentially amplify shorter templates, but because patient and control samples were amplified and corrected together, any resulting skew would affect both groups equally. Naive, central memory and regulatory TCRB repertoires appeared to be more similar among patients than among healthy donors. HLA sub-analyses involved small numbers of individuals, so any influence of HLA type on TCRB rearrangement remained unresolved. In all four CD4+ subsets, TCRB CDR3 length was moderately but significantly shorter in type 1 diabetes patients. Because cDNA was sequenced instead of genomic DNA, activated cells with high expression could be over-represented, although the groups did not differ in activation or CD3 levels.

Its CDR3 holds 14 amino acids, cysteine through phenylalanine. Only CDR3 DNA is held: 42 bases, read in frame from base 1. The V and J ends are trimmed by 5 bases and 0 bases, leaving 11 bases between them. The germline V gene encodes CDR1 SGHTA and CDR2 FQGTGA. All of the isolated RNA was reverse transcribed with the High Capacity cDNA Reverse Transcription Kit, so expressed TCRB transcripts were sequenced. Deep immunoSEQ sequencing was performed on naive, central memory and regulatory T cell samples, with an average of roughly 3.5 million total reads per sample. After sorted cells were lysed in RLT buffer, RNA was extracted with DNase-treated RNeasy Micro or Mini kits, with the choice depending on cell number. Each cell subset was processed separately to prevent cross-contamination, with patient and healthy donor samples processed together. Using the immunoSEQ multiplex PCR, TCRB sequences were amplified from cDNA into 87-bp fragments spanning the CDR3 region. Sequencing of the amplicons was done on the Illumina HiSeq platform. In the original analysis: Synthetic template baselines were used to correct PCR bias computationally, reads within Hamming distance 2 were collapsed, and singletons that could not be merged were discarded. Reads were aligned to IMGT to assign V, D and J genes, CDR3 length, and insertions or deletions at six rearrangement sites. Within each subset, clonotype counts were normalized to the number of sorted cells before true diversity and Gini coefficients were calculated with the tcR R package. Repertoire sharing was quantified using the overlap coefficient calculated on TCRB nucleotide sequences. Out-of-frame TCRB sequences from naive cells were analyzed to stand in for the pre-selection repertoire. TCRdb took over this immuneACCESS table, retaining in-frame rearrangements with V and J assigned. Such tables are incomplete; in checked studies, under half of the missing clones stem from an unresolved V gene, and the remainder is unexplained. The D gene and trimming were derived from the DNA, and the V and J assignments and clone size from that table. This sample comprises about 400,000 clones, around 12% of them detected only once. The top ten clonotypes cover more than 0.015% of the sample.

This clonotype was obtained from a man between 18 and 29 years old in good health. The chain joins TRBV7-3 to TRBJ2-7; TRBD2 is possibly the D segment (5 matching bases). Sequenced material: naive CD4+ T cells from blood. The cell subset or site label on this specimen signifies: true naive CD4+ T cells. CDR3 protein: CASSPRESSYEQYF. The DNA sequence reads TGTGCCAGCAGCCCGAGGGAAAGCTCCTACGAGCAGTACTTC.